This T cell receptor (beta chain) emerged from a study of blood T cells in healthy people across ages. CDR3 length: 14 amino acids. Per the germline V gene, CDR1 is SGHKS and CDR2 is YYEKEE (reference sequence). The V and J ends lost 5 bases and 2 bases, in that order; junction bases with no gene match: 5. A J-beta primer mix and a sample-barcoded 5' primer were used in a second PCR of about 7 to 12 cycles. Using its own MiXCR run on the 5' RACE reads, TCRdb lists one record per CDR3 protein. The sample has roughly 730,000 distinct CDR3 sequences, about 56% seen once. This receptor was obtained from a man aged 35-49 years in good health. V usage is TRBV5-5 and J usage is TRBJ2-3; 7 nucleotides match TRBD1. The sequencing sample was made of blood. DNA for the CDR3: TGTGCCAGCAGACTGGGACAGCACACAGATACGCAGTATTTT. Translating it yields CASRLGQHTDTQYF.